The next 23 T cell receptor beta chains were all read from a single sample in a study of CD8+ T cells in alopecia areata. Sequencing templates came from extracted RNA that was reverse transcribed into cDNA. Sequencing used immunoSEQ multiplex PCR; TCRdb keeps in-frame clones, though not all of them. The sample contains roughly 130,000 clones, 45% to 65% of which appear only once. Material: CD4+ T cells sorted from blood, obtained at week 0. The receptors shown here come from a human donor with alopecia areata.

In this sample, this clone turned up once. The chain uses TRBV6-5 and TRBJ1-5; 9 bases align to TRBD1. The V gene end was trimmed by 6 bases and the J gene end by 1 base; junction bases not matched to a gene: 4. The CDR3 spans 15 residues. Germline lookup yields CDR1 MNHEY and CDR2 SVGAGI. Written as DNA, the CDR3 is TGTGCCAGCAGCCGGACAGGGGCGAGCAATCAGCCCCAGCATTTT. The encoded protein is CASSRTGASNQPQHF.

In this sample, this clone turned up a few times. This CDR3 reads CATSRDQRAETQYF. CDR3 bases: TGTGCCACCAGCAGAGATCAAAGGGCGGAGACCCAGTACTTC. V is TRBV15 and J is TRBJ2-5, with D unresolved. Germline-derived CDR1 and CDR2 are LNHNV and YYDKDF (reference sequence). Trimming pared 0 bases from V and 5 bases from J, leaving 10 bases between. There are 14 residues in the CDR3. Drawing the rest from reference TRBV15 and TRBJ2-5, the complete variable domain is DAMVIQNPRYQVTQFGKPVTLSCSQTLNHNVMYWYQQKSSQAPKLLFHYYDKDFNNEADTPDNFQSRRPNTSFCFLDIRSPGLGDTAMYLCATSRDQRAETQYFGPGTRLLVL.

The chain combines TRBV25-1 with TRBJ2-1; D is unclear. V lost 0 bases to trimming and J lost 2 bases, with 11 bases between them. This CDR3 has 16 residues. CDR1 is MGHDK, CDR2 SYGVNS, per germline. In nucleotides, the CDR3 is TGTGCCAGCAGTGAATATCGGACGGGTCCCTACAATGAGCAGTTCTTC. Translated: CASSEYRTGPYNEQFF.

The chain carries TRBV7-3 and TRBJ2-1; 8 positions match TRBD2. Looked up from germline, CDR1 is SGHTA and CDR2 is FQGTGA. Trimming at V came to 8 bases and at J to 8 bases, leaving 17 bases not matched to a gene. The CDR3 is 16 residues long. This CDR3 is CASGQSRAGGRDEQFF. CDR3 DNA sequence: TGTGCCAGCGGTCAATCCAGGGCGGGAGGCCGGGATGAGCAGTTCTTC. Filled out from reference TRBV7-3 and TRBJ2-1, the complete variable domain reads GAGVSQTPSNKVTEKGKYVELRCDPISGHTALYWYRQSLGQGPEFLIYFQGTGAADDSGLPNDRFFAVRPEGSVSTLKIQRTERGDSAVYLCASGQSRAGGRDEQFFGPGTRLTVL.

This clone has just a few counts. V and J are TRBV28 and TRBJ2-7; no clear D. Trimming stripped 5 bases from V and 6 bases from J, with 8 bases between. CDR3 size: 11 residues. The germline V gene encodes CDR1 MDHEN and CDR2 SYDVKM. Written as DNA, the CDR3 is TGTGCCAGCAGTACCCCATTCGAGCAGTACTTC. Protein sequence: CASSTPFEQYF.

CDR3 protein: CATSMSGANVLTF. CDR3 nucleotide sequence: TGTGCCACCAGCATGAGCGGGGCCAACGTCCTGACTTTC. V usage is TRBV15 and J usage is TRBJ2-6, with D uncertain. The V end lost 4 bases, the J end lost 4 bases, and 5 bases lay between the germline ends. Germline V CDR1 and CDR2: LNHNV, YYDKDF (reference sequence). CDR3 length equals 13 residues.

This chain's CDR3 is CASSFNRAYEQYF. The CDR3 coding sequence is TGTGCCAGCAGCTTTAACAGAGCCTACGAGCAGTACTTC. V and J are TRBV7-2 and TRBJ2-7; D is unclear. CDR1 is SGHTA, CDR2 FQGNSA, per germline. With 3 bases removed from V and 2 bases from J, the gap between germline ends came to 8 bases. This CDR3 spans 13 amino acids.

The chain is built from TRBV28 and TRBJ2-5; D tentatively reads TRBD1 or TRBD2 (5 bases each). The CDR3 is made up of 20 amino acids. Germline V gene sequence: CDR1 MDHEN, CDR2 SYDVKM. V was clipped by 0 bases and J by 6 bases, with 29 bases between them. CDR3 nucleotide sequence: TGTGCCAGCAGTTTATGGGGGGAAGGCCTGGTTGGGTCTTTGGGGAAGACCCAGTACTTC. It is translated as CASSLWGEGLVGSLGKTQYF.

This clone occurred a few times. The chain joins TRBV28 to TRBJ1-1; 7 bases match TRBD1. The V and J ends lost 5 bases and 4 bases, in that order; junction bases with no gene match: 10. CDR1 is MDHEN and CDR2 is SYDVKM in the germline V gene. This CDR3 is built from 15 residues. The CDR3 DNA follows: TGTGCCAGCAGTAACAGACAGGGTCCAGGCACTGAAGCTTTCTTT. Its translation: CASSNRQGPGTEAFF.

The rearrangement uses TRBV28 and TRBJ1-1; the D is unclear. CDR1 is MDHEN and CDR2 is SYDVKM in the germline V gene. The V gene lost 5 bases and the J gene lost 1 base, with 11 bases spanning the gap. The CDR3 is 14 amino acids. CDR3 coding DNA: TGTGCCAGCAGTCCTCAGTCAGGGAACACTGAAGCTTTCTTT. This translates into CASSPQSGNTEAFF.

Only one count was recorded for this clone. The V call is TRBV9, the J call TRBJ2-5; 9 bases agree with TRBD2. Germline V CDR1 and CDR2: SGDLS, YYNGEE. J lost 5 bases, V lost 0 bases, and 8 bases had no gene match. The CDR3 spans 16 residues. The CDR3 sequence: CASSVATAGGQETQYF. The CDR3 DNA is TGTGCCAGCAGCGTAGCTACGGCGGGGGGGCAGGAGACCCAGTACTTC. The full variable domain, completed using reference TRBV9 and TRBJ2-5, is DSGVTQTPKHLITATGQRVTLRCSPRSGDLSVYWYQQSLDQGLQFLIQYYNGEERAKGNILERFSAQQFPDLHSELNLSSLELGDSALYFCASSVATAGGQETQYFGPGTRLLVL.

The chain employs TRBV11-2 and TRBJ2-3; D gene ambiguous. The CDR3 covers 14 residues. CDR1 is SGHAT, CDR2 FQNNGV, per germline. V lost 3 bases to trimming and J lost 5 bases, with 12 bases between them. The CDR3 bases are TGTGCCAGCAGCTTTGGTTCCGATGGAGATACGCAGTATTTT. This sequence encodes CASSFGSDGDTQYF.

The chain couples TRBV6-5 to TRBJ1-1, with TRBD1 matching 7 bases. V lost 7 bases, J lost 4 bases, and 6 bases stayed unmatched. The CDR3 extends over 13 amino acids. Per the germline V gene, CDR1 is MNHEY and CDR2 is SVGAGI. CDR3 sequence: CASKKSGGTEAFF. The CDR3, as DNA: TGTGCCAGCAAAAAGTCAGGGGGCACTGAAGCTTTCTTT.

This clone was seen only a few times. The chain recombines TRBV7-2 with TRBJ2-5, with D possibly TRBD2 on 5 matching bases. CDR1 SGHTA and CDR2 FQGNSA come from the germline V gene. V was clipped by 4 bases and J by 7 bases, with 19 bases between them. This CDR3 comprises 15 residues. CDR3: CASSSSPKEVGTQYF. The CDR3 region has the DNA TGTGCCAGCAGCTCCTCCCCTAAGGAGGTGGGGACCCAGTACTTC. Full variable domain (outside the CDR3, taken from reference TRBV7-2 and TRBJ2-5): GAGVSQSPSNKVTEKGKDVELRCDPISGHTALYWYRQSLGQGLEFLIYFQGNSAPDKSGLPSDRFSAERTGGSVSTLTIQRTQQEDSAVYLCASSSSPKEVGTQYFGPGTRLLVL.

The V gene is TRBV9, the J gene TRBJ2-1; 10 bases line up with TRBD1. The ends lost 3 bases at V and 4 bases at J; junction bases unmatched: 7. From germline, CDR1 is SGDLS and CDR2 YYNGEE. The CDR3 totals 16 residues. CDR3 residues: CASSAPGTGVYNEQFF. CDR3 coding DNA: TGTGCCAGCAGCGCTCCCGGGACAGGGGTATACAATGAGCAGTTCTTC.

The genes are TRBV30 and TRBJ2-5, with TRBD2 matching 7 bases. The ends lost 1 base at V and 4 bases at J; junction bases unmatched: 9. The length of the CDR3 is 15 residues. Germline V gene data show CDR1 as GTSNPN and CDR2 as SVGIG (reference sequence). CDR3 sequence (DNA): TGTGCCTGGAGTGGACAAAGCACGGGGGGAGAGACCCAGTACTTC. It yields the protein CAWSGQSTGGETQYF.

This clone was counted a few times. This chain uses TRBV6-6 with TRBJ1-2; 11 nucleotides line up with TRBD1. Germline V CDR1 and CDR2: MNHNY, SVGAGI (reference sequence). Trimming removed 0 bases from V and 7 bases from J; junction bases left unmatched: 7. This CDR3 spans 16 amino acids. CDR3 nucleotides: TGTGCCAGCAGTTACTCCGGACAGGGGGCCGGTCTTGGCTACACCTTC. It is translated as CASSYSGQGAGLGYTF.

This chain uses TRBV5-1 with TRBJ1-2, with D unclear. CDR3 length equals 13 residues. Germline V gene lookup returns CDR1 SGHRS and CDR2 YFSETQ. Trimming took off 3 bases at V and 3 bases at J, with 9 bases between the two ends. In DNA, the CDR3 is TGCGCCAGCAGCTACAACACAGACTATGGCTACACCTTC. It is translated as CASSYNTDYGYTF.

This clone was seen a single time. The rearrangement uses TRBV10-3 and TRBJ2-5; 7 bases are shared with TRBD2. The germline V gene has CDR1 ENHRY and CDR2 SYGVKD. J gave up 1 base and V 0 bases, and 14 bases lay outside the gene matches. This CDR3 spans 19 amino acids. CDR3 region: CAISESYGGDIIGQETQYF. The DNA for the CDR3 is TGTGCCATCAGTGAGTCGTATGGGGGGGATATCATCGGCCAAGAGACCCAGTACTTC.

The chain couples TRBV7-8 to TRBJ2-1; D uncertain. V was shortened by 0 bases and J by 4 bases, with 7 bases between the two germline ends. Germline values: CDR1 SGHVS, CDR2 FQNEAQ. There are 14 residues in the CDR3. This CDR3 reads CASSLAALYNEQFF. Written as DNA, the CDR3 is TGTGCCAGCAGCTTAGCGGCCCTGTACAATGAGCAGTTCTTC.

The rearrangement joins TRBV11-2 to TRBJ2-3; TRBD1 matches at 9 bases. This CDR3 region has 15 residues. Germline CDR1 is SGHAT and CDR2 is FQNNGV. V lost 5 bases and J lost 3; bases outside the gene matches: 6. The CDR3 sequence is CASSGQGQLTDTQYF. CDR3 DNA sequence: TGTGCCAGCAGCGGACAGGGGCAGTTGACAGATACGCAGTATTTT.

The chain employs TRBV27 and TRBJ2-5, with 11 bases identical to TRBD2. The germline gives CDR1 MNHEY, CDR2 SMNVEV (reference sequence). This CDR3 comprises 14 residues. With 8 bases clipped from V and 2 bases from J, the junction kept 4 bases outside the gene matches. The CDR3, as DNA: TGTGCCAGCCTTCGACTAGCGGGGCAAGAGACCCAGTACTTC. Translation: CASLRLAGQETQYF.

This clone was recorded a few times. The chain has TRBV7-2 and TRBJ2-7; TRBD1 agrees at 7 bases. Germline CDR1 and CDR2: SGHTA and FQGNSA. CDR3 length: 14 amino acids. V lost 4 bases, J lost 9 bases, and 12 bases stayed unmatched. CDR3 loop: CASSSNGQAWGQYF. The CDR3 bases are TGTGCCAGCAGCTCAAATGGACAGGCCTGGGGGCAGTACTTC.